This TCR beta chain was captured in a study of T cells in localized non-small cell lung cancer. The study's findings and limits: Blood T cell density predicted longer survival; adjacent-lung clonality, shorter. Out of the top 100 tumor clones, a median about 57 were seen in adjacent lung. Clonality of T cells reached its maximum in uninvolved adjacent lung, surpassing tumor.

Germline lookup yields CDR1 SGHNT and CDR2 YENEEA. This CDR3 contains 15 residues. V lost 5 bases and J 1 base, leaving 14 bases between the germline ends. This clone was counted between two and nine times. Its antigen is unknown. TCRdb keeps only in-frame clones here, not all; method: immunoSEQ multiplex PCR. The sample lists under 3,000 clones; roughly 29% were seen once. The chain carries TRBV11-3 and TRBJ1-1; unclear D gene. This TCR was sampled from a female donor over 55 with stage I lung adenocarcinoma. Specimen: lung tumor tissue, collected before any cancer treatment. This chain's CDR3 is CASSQVGAENTEAFF. The CDR3 nucleotides read TGTGCCAGCAGCCAAGTAGGAGCAGAGAACACTGAAGCTTTCTTT.